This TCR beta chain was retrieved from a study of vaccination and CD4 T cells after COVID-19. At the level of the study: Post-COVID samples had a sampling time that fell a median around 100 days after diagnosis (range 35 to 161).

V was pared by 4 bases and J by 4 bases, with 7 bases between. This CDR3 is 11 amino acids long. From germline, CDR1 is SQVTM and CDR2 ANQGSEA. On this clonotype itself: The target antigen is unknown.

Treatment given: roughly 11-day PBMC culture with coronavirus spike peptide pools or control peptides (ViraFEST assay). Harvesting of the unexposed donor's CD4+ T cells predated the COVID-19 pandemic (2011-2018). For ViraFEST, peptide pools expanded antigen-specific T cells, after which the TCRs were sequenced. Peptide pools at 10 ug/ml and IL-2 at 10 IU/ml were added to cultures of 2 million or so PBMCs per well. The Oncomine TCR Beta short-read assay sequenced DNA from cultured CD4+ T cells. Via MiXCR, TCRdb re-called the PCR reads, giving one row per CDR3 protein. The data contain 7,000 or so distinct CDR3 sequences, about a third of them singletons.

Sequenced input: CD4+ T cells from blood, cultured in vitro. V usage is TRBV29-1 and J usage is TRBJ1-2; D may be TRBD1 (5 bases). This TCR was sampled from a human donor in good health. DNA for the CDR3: TGCAGCGTTGGGGGGGTCTATGGCTACACCTTC. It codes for CSVGGVYGYTF.